This TCR beta chain appears in the sequencing data of a study of identifying expanded T cells in peripheral blood. This table comes from immunoSEQ multiplex PCR, and its TCRdb copy is limited to in-frame clones, with some not included. The sample records around 68,000 clones, 70% to 90% being singletons. The V end lost 4 bases, the J end lost 4 bases, and 10 bases lay between the germline ends. Per germline, CDR1 SGHTA and CDR2 FQGTGA. CDR3 length equals 14 residues. Specimen: blood. The source of this sequence is a person aged 18 to 69 in good health. The chain couples TRBV7-3 to TRBJ2-2; no firm D call. The DNA of the CDR3 is TGTGCCAGCAGCTCCAGCGTTTCCACCGGGGAGCTGTTTTTT. This codes for CASSSSVSTGELFF.